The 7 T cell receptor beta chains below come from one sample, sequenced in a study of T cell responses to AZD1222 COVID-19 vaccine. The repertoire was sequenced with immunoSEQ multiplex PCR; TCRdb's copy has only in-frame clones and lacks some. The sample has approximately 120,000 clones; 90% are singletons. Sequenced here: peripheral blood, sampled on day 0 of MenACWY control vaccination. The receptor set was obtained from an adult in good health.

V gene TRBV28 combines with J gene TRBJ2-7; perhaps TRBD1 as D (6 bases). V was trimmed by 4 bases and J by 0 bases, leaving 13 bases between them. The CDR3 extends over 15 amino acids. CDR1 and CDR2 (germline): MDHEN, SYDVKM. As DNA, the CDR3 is TGTGCCAGCAGTTATGGACAGTTAAACTCCTACGAGCAGTACTTC. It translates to CASSYGQLNSYEQYF.

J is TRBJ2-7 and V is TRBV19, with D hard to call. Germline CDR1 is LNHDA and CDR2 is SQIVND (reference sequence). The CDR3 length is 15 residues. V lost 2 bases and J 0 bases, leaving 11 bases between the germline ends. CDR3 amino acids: CASSISLADSYEQYF. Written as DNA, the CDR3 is TGTGCCAGTAGTATAAGTTTGGCGGACTCCTACGAGCAGTACTTC.

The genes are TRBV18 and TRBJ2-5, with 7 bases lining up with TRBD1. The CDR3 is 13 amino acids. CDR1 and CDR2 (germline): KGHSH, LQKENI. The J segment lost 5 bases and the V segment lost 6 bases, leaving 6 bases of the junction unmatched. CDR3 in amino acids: CASSPGQRETQYF. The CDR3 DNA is TGTGCCAGCTCCCCGGGACAGAGGGAGACCCAGTACTTC.

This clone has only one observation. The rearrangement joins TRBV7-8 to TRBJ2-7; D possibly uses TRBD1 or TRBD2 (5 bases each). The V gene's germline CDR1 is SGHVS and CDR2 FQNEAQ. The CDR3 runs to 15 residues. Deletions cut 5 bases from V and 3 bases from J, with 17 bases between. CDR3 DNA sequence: TGTGCCAGCAGCCTTCGCCGGGACCTAAACTACGAGCAGTACGTC. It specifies CASSLRRDLNYEQYV.

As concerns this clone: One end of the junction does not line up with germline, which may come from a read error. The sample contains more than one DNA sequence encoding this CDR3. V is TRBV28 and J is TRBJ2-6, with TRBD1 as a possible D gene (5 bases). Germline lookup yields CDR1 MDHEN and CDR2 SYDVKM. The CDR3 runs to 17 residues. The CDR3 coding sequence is TGTGCCAGCAGTTTACTGTCCGTTCTCTCTGGGGCCAATGTCCTGACTTTC. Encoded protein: CASSLLSVLSGANVLTF.

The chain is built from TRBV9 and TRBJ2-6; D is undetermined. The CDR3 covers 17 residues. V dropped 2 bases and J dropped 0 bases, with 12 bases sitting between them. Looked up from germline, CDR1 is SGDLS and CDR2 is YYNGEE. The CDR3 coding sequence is TGTGCCAGCAGCGTTAACACGAGGCTCTCTGGGGCCAACGTCCTGACTTTC. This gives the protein CASSVNTRLSGANVLTF.

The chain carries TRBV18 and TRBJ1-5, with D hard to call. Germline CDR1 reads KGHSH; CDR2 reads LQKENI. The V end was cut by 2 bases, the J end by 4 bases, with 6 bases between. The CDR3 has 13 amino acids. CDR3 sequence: CASSPGVNQPQHF. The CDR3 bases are TGTGCCAGCTCACCAGGGGTGAATCAGCCCCAGCATTTT.